The 11 T cell receptor beta chains listed next were all sequenced from one sample in a study of T-cell reconstitution after alpha-beta-depleted transplantation in children. Unique molecular identifiers were used to barcode this TCRbeta library. TCRdb re-derived calls from the PCR reads in MiXCR, one entry per CDR3 protein. The table shows 80,000 to 100,000 distinct CDR3 sequences, with about 25% occurring only once. The sample was PBMCs, taken before TCRalphabeta/CD19-depleted stem cell transplant. The source of these receptors is a boy aged 2 to 10 with acute lymphoblastic leukemia, due to receive a stem cell transplant.

This clonotype occurred a few times. The chain joins TRBV6-5 to TRBJ1-6; 8 bases map to TRBD1. This CDR3 region has 11 residues. Trimming removed 4 bases from V and 18 bases from J; junction bases left unmatched: 5. CDR1 is MNHEY and CDR2 is SVGAGI in the germline V gene. The CDR3 DNA reads TGTGCCAGCAGTTCCAGGGGGCAGTCCCACTTT. This gives the protein CASSSRGQSHF.

This clonotype has only a few counts. The chain links TRBV7-7 to TRBJ2-1; D tentatively reads TRBD1 or TRBD2 (5 bases each). The CDR3 loop spans 15 amino acids. V was trimmed by 5 bases and J by 10 bases, leaving 21 bases between them. Germline V CDR1 and CDR2: SSHAT, FNYEAQ (reference sequence). In DNA, the CDR3 is TGTGCCAGCAGCCCAGTTGACAGCGGAGCTGGCGAGCAGTTCTTC. It specifies CASSPVDSGAGEQFF.

In this sample, this clonotype turned up a few times. The gene calls are TRBV10-3 and TRBJ2-4; TRBD1 aligns across 8 bases. V gave up 2 bases and J gave up 3 bases; unmatched junction bases: 6. The CDR3 is 16 amino acids. Germline V gene data show CDR1 as ENHRY and CDR2 as SYGVKD. CDR3 sequence (DNA): TGTGCCATCAGTGAGGGACAGGGTTACGGCAAAAACATTCAGTACTTC. It translates to CAISEGQGYGKNIQYF.

Ten or more counts support this clonotype. The chain recombines TRBV5-5 with TRBJ2-6; D is perhaps TRBD2 (5 bases). With 4 bases removed from V and 5 bases from J, the gap between germline ends came to 16 bases. CDR1 is SGHKS and CDR2 is YYEKEE in the germline V gene (reference sequence). The CDR3 length is 16 residues. CDR3 nucleotides: TGTGCCAGCAGCCACCTCGGGGATACTAGGGCCAACGTCCTGACTTTC. Translated: CASSHLGDTRANVLTF.

In its sample, this clonotype was seen many times. V and J are TRBV9 and TRBJ2-1; perhaps TRBD2 as D (5 bases). V was cut by 5 bases and J by 6 bases, with 12 bases left in between. CDR1 SGDLS and CDR2 YYNGEE come from the germline V gene. The CDR3 loop spans 13 amino acids. Here the CDR3 DNA reads TGTGCCAGCAGTGCCGGGAACCGCAATGAGCAGTTCTTC. Translating it yields CASSAGNRNEQFF.

This clonotype has ten or more counts. The rearrangement links TRBV10-3 to TRBJ2-1, with 8 bases fitting TRBD2. V shed 4 bases, J shed 3 bases, and the junction held 14 bases outside the gene matches. The CDR3 is made up of 18 amino acids. Germline V gene sequence: CDR1 ENHRY, CDR2 SYGVKD. The CDR3 nucleotides read TGTGCCATCAGTGGAACTAGCGGAGGGGCCGGTCACTACAATGAGCAGTTCTTC. Its protein product is CAISGTSGGAGHYNEQFF.

V usage is TRBV4-3 and J usage is TRBJ1-1, with TRBD1 identical over 7 bases. CDR1 and CDR2 from the germline V gene are LGHNA and YSLEER. V gave up 9 bases and J gave up 4 bases; unmatched junction bases: 11. The CDR3 is 14 residues long. DNA for the CDR3: TGCGCCAGTCAAACAGGGGCCGGGGGCACTGAAGCTTTCTTT. Translation gives CASQTGAGGTEAFF.

The chain uses TRBV25-1 and TRBJ2-1; 9 bases agree with TRBD1. CDR3 length: 13 amino acids. CDR1 is MGHDK, CDR2 SYGVNS, per germline. V was pared by 7 bases and J by 7 bases, with 5 bases of the junction left unmatched. For the CDR3, the DNA is TGTGCCAGCATGGGACAGGGCTGGAATGAGCAGTTCTTC. Its translation: CASMGQGWNEQFF.

The chain joins TRBV12-3 or TRBV12-4 to TRBJ1-1, with a tentative D call TRBD1 (6 bases). The CDR3 is 14 amino acids. The germline V and J ends were trimmed by 5 bases and 1 base, with 11 bases remaining between them. CDR3 protein: CASSLTGSNTEAFF. The CDR3 DNA reads TGTGCCAGCAGTCTTACAGGGTCGAACACTGAAGCTTTCTTT.

This clonotype was picked up a small number of times. V and J are TRBV11-1 and TRBJ2-6; D is uncertain. In germline, CDR1 is SGHAT, CDR2 FQDESV (reference sequence). V was pared by 4 bases and J by 2 bases, with 9 bases between. There are 15 residues in the CDR3. CDR3: CASSYGSAGANVLTF. Written as DNA, the CDR3 is TGTGCCAGCAGCTACGGAAGCGCTGGGGCCAACGTCCTGACTTTC.

The chain has TRBV29-1 and TRBJ1-2; 8 nucleotides agree with TRBD1. V was pared by 6 bases and J by 4 bases, with 4 bases of the junction left unmatched. Looked up from germline, CDR1 is SQVTM and CDR2 is ANQGSEA. CDR3 length equals 12 residues. CDR3 in DNA: TGCAGCGTACAACAGGGGGGCTATGGCTACACCTTC. Encoded protein: CSVQQGGYGYTF.